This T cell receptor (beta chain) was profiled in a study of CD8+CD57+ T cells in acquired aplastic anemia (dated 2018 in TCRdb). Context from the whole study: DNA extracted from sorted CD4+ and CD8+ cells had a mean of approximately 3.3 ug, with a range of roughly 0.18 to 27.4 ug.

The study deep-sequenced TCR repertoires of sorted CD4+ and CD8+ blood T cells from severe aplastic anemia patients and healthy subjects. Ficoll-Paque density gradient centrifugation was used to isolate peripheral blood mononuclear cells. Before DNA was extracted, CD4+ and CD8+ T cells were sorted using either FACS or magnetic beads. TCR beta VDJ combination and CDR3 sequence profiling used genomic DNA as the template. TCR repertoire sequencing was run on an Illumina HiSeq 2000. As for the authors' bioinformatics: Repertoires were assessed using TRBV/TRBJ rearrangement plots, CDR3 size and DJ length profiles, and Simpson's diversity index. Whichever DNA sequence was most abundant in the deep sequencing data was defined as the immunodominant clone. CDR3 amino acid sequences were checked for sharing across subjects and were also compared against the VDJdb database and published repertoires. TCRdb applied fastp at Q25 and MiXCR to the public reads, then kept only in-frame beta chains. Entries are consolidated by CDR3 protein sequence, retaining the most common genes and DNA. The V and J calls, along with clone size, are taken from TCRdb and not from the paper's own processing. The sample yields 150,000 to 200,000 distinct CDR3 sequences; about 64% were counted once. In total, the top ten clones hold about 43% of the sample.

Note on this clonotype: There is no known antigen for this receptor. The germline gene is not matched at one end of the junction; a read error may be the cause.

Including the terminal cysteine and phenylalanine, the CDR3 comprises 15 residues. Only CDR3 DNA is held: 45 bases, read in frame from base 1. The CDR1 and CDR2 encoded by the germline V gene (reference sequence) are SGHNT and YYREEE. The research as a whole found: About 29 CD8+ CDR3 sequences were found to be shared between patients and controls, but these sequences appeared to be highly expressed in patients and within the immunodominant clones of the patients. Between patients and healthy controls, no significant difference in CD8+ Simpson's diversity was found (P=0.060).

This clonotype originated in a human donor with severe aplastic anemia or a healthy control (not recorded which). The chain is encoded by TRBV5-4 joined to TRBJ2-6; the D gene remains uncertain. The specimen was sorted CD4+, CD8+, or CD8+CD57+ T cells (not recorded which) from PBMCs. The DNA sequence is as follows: TGTGCCAGCAGCTCACTAAACTCTGGGGACAACGTCCTGACTTTC. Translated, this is CASSSLNSGDNVLTF.